The rows below give T cell receptor beta chains drawn from one sample of a study of post-analysis software for immune sequencing data. From the PCR reads, TCRdb called clonotypes with MiXCR, one entry per CDR3 protein. The table has 650,000 to 900,000 distinct CDR3 sequences, roughly 46% seen once; the top ten hold 4.9%. The specimen was blood. All receptors come from a girl aged 10-17 years with multiple sclerosis. CDR3s include the opening cysteine and the closing phenylalanine or tryptophan. The order of the fields is clone size, V gene, J gene, D gene, CDR3 protein, CDR3 DNA. D genes are given only for firm matches. Clone size is shown for a subset of rows, as once, few, many or a class of expanded clone.

>-|TRBV28|TRBJ2-7|TRBD1
CASSPLGTGIYEQYF
TGTGCCAGCAGCCCTCTAGGGACAGGGATCTACGAGCAGTACTTC
>few|TRBV19|TRBJ2-3|-
CASSPAPTGGTDTQYF
TGTGCCAGTAGCCCCGCTCCAACAGGCGGCACAGATACGCAGTATTTT
>-|TRBV4-2|TRBJ2-2|-
CGAGGPNTGELFF
TGTGGGGCAGGGGGGCCCAACACCGGGGAGCTGTTTTTT
>-|TRBV6-1|TRBJ2-1|TRBD2
CASRETSGNYEQFF
TGTGCCAGCAGGGAGACTAGCGGGAACTATGAGCAGTTCTTC
>-|TRBV13|TRBJ2-7|-
CASSTSGGQPSYEQYF
TGTGCCAGCAGCACCTCTGGGGGACAACCGTCCTACGAGCAGTACTTC
>few|TRBV7-9|TRBJ1-2|-
CASSTPWGRVQISDGYTF
TGTGCCAGCAGCACACCCTGGGGCAGGGTACAGATTTCCGATGGCTACACCTTC
>-|TRBV4-3|TRBJ2-1|-
CASSHHLRGHQEYNEQFF
TGCGCCAGCAGCCACCATCTAAGGGGCCACCAGGAATACAATGAGCAGTTCTTC
>-|TRBV6-6|TRBJ2-1|-
CASSRPGPGGNEQFF
TGTGCCAGCAGTCGACCCGGGCCCGGAGGGAATGAGCAGTTCTTC
>once|TRBV7-9|TRBJ1-1|-
CASSLGAGTLEAFF
TGTGCCAGCAGCTTAGGGGCCGGGACGCTCGAAGCTTTCTTT
>few|TRBV6-2/TRBV6-3|TRBJ1-1|-
CASREVYTEAFF
TGTGCCAGCAGGGAGGTGTACACTGAAGCTTTCTTT
>-|TRBV12-3/TRBV12-4|TRBJ1-6|-
CASSLAPGSPLHF
TGTGCCAGCAGTTTAGCGCCGGGGTCACCCCTCCACTTT
>few|TRBV15|TRBJ2-1|-
CATSRDRHEQFF
TGTGCCACCAGCAGAGATCGACATGAGCAGTTCTTC
>few|TRBV10-3|TRBJ2-5|-
CAISESITGRETQYF
TGTGCCATCAGTGAGTCGATTACTGGGAGGGAGACCCAGTACTTC
>-|TRBV5-5|TRBJ2-5|-
CASSPSGLAETQYF
TGTGCCAGCAGCCCCTCAGGGCTAGCGGAGACCCAGTACTTC
>-|TRBV5-4|TRBJ2-7|-
CASSPEPRSPYEQYF
TGCGCCAGCAGCCCCGAACCCAGGTCCCCCTACGAGCAGTACTTC
>once|TRBV20-1|TRBJ2-7|-
CSASPRPSYEQYF
TGCAGTGCTAGCCCCAGACCGAGCTACGAGCAGTACTTC
>once|TRBV28|TRBJ1-2|-
CASSFGQAYGYTF
TGTGCCAGCAGTTTTGGGCAGGCTTATGGCTACACCTTC
>few|TRBV6-2/TRBV6-3|TRBJ2-7|-
CASSFSRDSVYEQYF
TGTGCCAGCAGTTTCTCCCGGGACTCCGTCTACGAGCAGTACTTC
>few|TRBV5-6|TRBJ2-5|TRBD1
CASSLGQGCETQYF
TGTGCCAGCAGCTTGGGACAGGGGTGCGAGACCCAGTACTTC
>few|TRBV27|TRBJ2-7|TRBD2
CASSSTRLAVRFEQYF
TGTGCCAGCAGTTCCACGAGACTAGCGGTAAGATTCGAGCAGTACTTC
>-|TRBV5-5|TRBJ1-2|TRBD1
CASSLRDRGKMFHYGYTF
TGTGCCAGCAGCCTTCGGGACAGGGGGAAGATGTTCCACTATGGCTACACCTTC
>-|TRBV6-2/TRBV6-3|TRBJ2-1|-
CASSANRERYNEQFF
TGTGCCAGCAGTGCTAACAGGGAACGGTACAATGAGCAGTTCTTC
>once|TRBV12-3/TRBV12-4|TRBJ1-6|-
CASSFEGAGQDRSPLHF
TGTGCCAGCAGTTTTGAGGGCGCGGGACAAGATCGATCACCCCTCCACTTT
>-|TRBV24-1|TRBJ2-1|TRBD2
CATSGTGGQMCHEQFF
TGTGCCACCAGTGGGACGGGAGGGCAAATGTGCCATGAGCAGTTCTTC
>-|TRBV7-2|TRBJ1-5|-
CASRFWEQPQHF
TGTGCCAGCCGCTTCTGGGAGCAGCCCCAGCATTTT
>few|TRBV7-9|TRBJ2-3|-
CASSFDRKTGTQYF
TGTGCCAGCAGCTTCGACAGGAAAACAGGTACGCAGTATTTT
>few|TRBV2|TRBJ2-5|-
CASSETETQYF
TGTGCCAGCAGTGAGACAGAGACCCAGTACTTC
>few|TRBV29-1|TRBJ1-1|-
CSAVRDLNTEAFF
TGCAGCGCCGTCAGGGACTTAAACACTGAAGCTTTCTTT
>few|TRBV2|TRBJ2-7|TRBD1
CASRPQGNDEQYF
TGTGCCAGCAGACCACAGGGGAACGACGAGCAGTACTTC
>few|TRBV20-1|TRBJ2-5|TRBD1
CSANPGQGAIEETQYF
TGCAGTGCTAACCCTGGGCAGGGGGCGATTGAAGAGACCCAGTACTTC
>few|TRBV6-5|TRBJ2-6|-
CASSYPLTGANVLTF
TGTGCCAGCAGTTACCCCCTTACTGGGGCCAACGTCCTGACTTTC
>-|TRBV9|TRBJ2-1|-
CASSVGPGSYNEQFF
TGTGCCAGCAGCGTAGGGCCCGGGTCCTACAATGAGCAGTTCTTC
>few|TRBV28|TRBJ2-7|-
CASSLYQEGYEQYF
TGTGCCAGCAGTTTATATCAGGAAGGCTACGAGCAGTACTTC
>-|TRBV20-1|TRBJ2-7|TRBD2
CSASLGLAAYEQYF
TGCAGTGCTAGTCTGGGGCTAGCGGCCTACGAGCAGTACTTC
>-|TRBV5-1|TRBJ2-1|TRBD2
CASSRDTGTSSYNEQFF
TGCGCCAGCAGCCGCGATACCGGGACTAGCAGTTACAATGAGCAGTTCTTC
>-|TRBV28|TRBJ1-4|-
CASKQNNEKLFF
TGTGCCAGCAAACAGAATAATGAAAAACTGTTTTTT
>-|TRBV12-3/TRBV12-4|TRBJ2-7|-
CASSRQAYEQYF
TGTGCCAGCAGCCGACAGGCCTACGAGCAGTACTTC
>-|TRBV28|TRBJ1-4|-
CASSLQGYEKLFF
TGTGCCAGCAGTTTACAGGGGTATGAAAAACTGTTTTTT
>-|TRBV20-1|TRBJ1-1|-
CSARQSMNTEAFF
TGCAGTGCGAGACAGTCCATGAACACTGAAGCTTTCTTT
>few|TRBV7-3|TRBJ2-3|TRBD2
CASSPGLANKGGLAQYF
TGTGCCAGCAGCCCGGGACTAGCAAACAAGGGGGGGTTGGCGCAGTATTTT
>-|TRBV15|TRBJ1-1|TRBD1
CATSTPTGTNTEAFF
TGTGCCACCAGCACACCGACAGGGACGAACACTGAAGCTTTCTTT
>-|TRBV29-1|TRBJ2-3|-
CSVGGGGSTDTQYF
TGCAGCGTGGGAGGGGGCGGCAGCACAGATACGCAGTATTTT
>few|TRBV6-4|TRBJ2-1|-
CASSENSYNEQFF
TGTGCCAGCAGTGAGAACTCCTACAATGAGCAGTTCTTC
>-|TRBV20-1|TRBJ2-7|TRBD2
CSAATAGVPDSSYEQYF
TGCAGTGCTGCTACAGCGGGAGTCCCCGACAGCTCCTACGAGCAGTACTTC
>few|TRBV2|TRBJ2-1|TRBD2
CASSLAGELYNEQFF
TGTGCCAGCAGTTTAGCGGGAGAGCTTTACAATGAGCAGTTCTTC
>few|TRBV5-1|TRBJ2-1|TRBD2
CASSLGASGRAGNEQFF
TGCGCCAGCAGCTTGGGAGCTAGCGGGAGGGCTGGAAATGAGCAGTTCTTC
>once|TRBV29-1|TRBJ2-1|-
CSGTRENHNEQFF
TGCAGCGGAACGAGGGAGAACCACAATGAGCAGTTCTTC
>-|TRBV7-9|TRBJ2-2|TRBD1
CASSSDRGTGANTGELFF
TGTGCCAGCAGCTCCGACAGGGGAACGGGAGCGAACACCGGGGAGCTGTTTTTT
>-|TRBV4-3|TRBJ2-1|-
CASSQEERSYNEQFF
TGCGCCAGCAGCCAAGAAGAGCGGAGCTACAATGAGCAGTTCTTC
>-|TRBV20-1|TRBJ2-5|TRBD2
CSARLAGSETQYF
TGCAGTGCTAGACTAGCGGGTAGCGAGACCCAGTACTTC